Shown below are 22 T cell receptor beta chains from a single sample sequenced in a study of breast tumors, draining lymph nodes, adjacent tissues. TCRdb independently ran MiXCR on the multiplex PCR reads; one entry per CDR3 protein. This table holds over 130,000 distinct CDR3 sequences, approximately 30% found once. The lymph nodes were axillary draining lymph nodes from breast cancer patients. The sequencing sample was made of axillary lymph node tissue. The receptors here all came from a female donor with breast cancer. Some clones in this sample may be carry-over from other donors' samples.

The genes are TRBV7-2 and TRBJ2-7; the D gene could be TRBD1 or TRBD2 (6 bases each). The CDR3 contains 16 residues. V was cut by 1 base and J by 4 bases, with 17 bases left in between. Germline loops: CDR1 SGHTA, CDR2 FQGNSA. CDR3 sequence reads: CASSLGLTGAGYEQYV. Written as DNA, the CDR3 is TGTGCCAGCAGCTTAGGTCTAACGGGGGCCGGATACGAGCAGTACGTC.

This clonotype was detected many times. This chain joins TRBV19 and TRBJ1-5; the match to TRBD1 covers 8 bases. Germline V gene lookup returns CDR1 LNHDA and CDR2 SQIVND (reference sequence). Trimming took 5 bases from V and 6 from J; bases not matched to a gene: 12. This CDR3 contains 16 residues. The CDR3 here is CASSVFPGQEGQPQHF. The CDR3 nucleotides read TGTGCCAGTAGTGTCTTCCCGGGACAGGAAGGTCAGCCCCAGCATTTT.

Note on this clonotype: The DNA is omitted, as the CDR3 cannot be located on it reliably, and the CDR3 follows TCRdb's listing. The CDR3 protein is CFCATSDSPDTQYF. The chain links TRBV5-1 to TRBJ2-3. The CDR3 is made up of 14 amino acids, end residues included. Germline V lookup: CDR1 SGHRS, CDR2 YFSETQ.

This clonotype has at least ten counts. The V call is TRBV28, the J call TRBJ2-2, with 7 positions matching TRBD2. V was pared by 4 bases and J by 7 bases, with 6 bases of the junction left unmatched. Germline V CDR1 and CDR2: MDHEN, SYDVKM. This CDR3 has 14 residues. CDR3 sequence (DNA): TGTGCCAGCAGTTCTGCGGGGGAGGGCGGGGAGCTGTTTTTT. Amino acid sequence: CASSSAGEGGELFF.

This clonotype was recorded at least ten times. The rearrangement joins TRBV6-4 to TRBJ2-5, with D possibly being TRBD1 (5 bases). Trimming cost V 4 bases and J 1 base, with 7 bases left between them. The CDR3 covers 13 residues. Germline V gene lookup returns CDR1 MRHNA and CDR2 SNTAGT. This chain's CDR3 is CASSATGQETQYF. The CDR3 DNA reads TGTGCCAGCAGTGCCACAGGCCAAGAGACCCAGTACTTC.

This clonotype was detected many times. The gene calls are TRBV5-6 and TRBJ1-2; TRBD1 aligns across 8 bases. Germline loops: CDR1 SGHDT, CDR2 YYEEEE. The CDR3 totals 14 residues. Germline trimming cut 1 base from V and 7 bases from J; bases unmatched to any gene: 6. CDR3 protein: CASSLHAGGFGYTF. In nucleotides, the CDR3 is TGTGCCAGCAGCTTGCATGCAGGGGGCTTTGGCTACACCTTC.

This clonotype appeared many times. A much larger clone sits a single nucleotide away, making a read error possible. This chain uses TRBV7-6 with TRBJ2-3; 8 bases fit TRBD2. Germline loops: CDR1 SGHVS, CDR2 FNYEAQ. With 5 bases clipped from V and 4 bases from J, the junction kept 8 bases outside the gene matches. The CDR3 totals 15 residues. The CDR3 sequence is CASSLSLTSADTQYF. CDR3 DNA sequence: TGTGCCAGCAGCCTGAGCTTGACTAGCGCAGATACGCAGTATTTT. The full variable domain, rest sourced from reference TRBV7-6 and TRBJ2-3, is GAGVSQSPRYKVTKRGQDVALRCDPISGHVSLYWYRQALGQGPEFLTYFNYEAQQDKSGLPNDRFSAERPEGSISTLTIQRTEQRDSAMYRCASSLSLTSADTQYFGPGTRLTVL.

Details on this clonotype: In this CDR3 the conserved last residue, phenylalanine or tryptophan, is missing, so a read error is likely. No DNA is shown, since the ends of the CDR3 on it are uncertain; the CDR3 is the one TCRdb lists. The CDR3 here is CSARGTGENGYTFGS. The V and J genes are TRBV20-1 and TRBJ2-5; TRBD1 was called by the table and not checked on the DNA. The germline CDR1 and CDR2 sequences are DFQATT and SNEGSKA (reference sequence). The CDR3 numbers 15 amino acids, ends counted.

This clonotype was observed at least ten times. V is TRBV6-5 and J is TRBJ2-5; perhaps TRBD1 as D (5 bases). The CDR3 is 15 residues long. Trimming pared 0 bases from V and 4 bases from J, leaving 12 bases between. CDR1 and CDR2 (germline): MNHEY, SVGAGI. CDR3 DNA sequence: TGTGCCAGCAGTTACTCGACAGCCCTACTAGAGACCCAGTACTTC. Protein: CASSYSTALLETQYF.

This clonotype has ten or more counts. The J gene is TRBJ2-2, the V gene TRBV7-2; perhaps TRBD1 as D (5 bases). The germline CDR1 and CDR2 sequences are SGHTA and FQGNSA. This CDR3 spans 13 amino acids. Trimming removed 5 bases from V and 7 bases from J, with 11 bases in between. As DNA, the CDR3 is TGTGCCAGCAGCCCAGGGCCCATCGGGGAGCTGTTTTTT. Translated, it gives CASSPGPIGELFF.

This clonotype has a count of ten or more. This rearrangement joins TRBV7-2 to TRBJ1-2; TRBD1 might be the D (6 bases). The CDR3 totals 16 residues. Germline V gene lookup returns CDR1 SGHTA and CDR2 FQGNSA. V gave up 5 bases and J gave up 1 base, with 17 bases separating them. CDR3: CASSPRQDPLNYGYTF. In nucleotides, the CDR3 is TGTGCCAGCAGCCCAAGACAGGACCCCCTTAACTATGGCTACACCTTC.

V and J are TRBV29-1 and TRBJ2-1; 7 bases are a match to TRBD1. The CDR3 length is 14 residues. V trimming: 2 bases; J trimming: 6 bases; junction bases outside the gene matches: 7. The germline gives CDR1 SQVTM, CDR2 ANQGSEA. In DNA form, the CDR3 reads TGCAGCGTTGAAAGGGGGCTAGAAGTCAATGAGCAGTTCTTC. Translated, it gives CSVERGLEVNEQFF.

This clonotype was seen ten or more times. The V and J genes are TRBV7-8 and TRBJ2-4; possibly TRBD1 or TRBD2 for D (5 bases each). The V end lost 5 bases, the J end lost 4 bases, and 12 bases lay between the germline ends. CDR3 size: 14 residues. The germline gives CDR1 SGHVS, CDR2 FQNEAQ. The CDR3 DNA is TGTGCCAGCAGCCCCGGGACCCTGAAAAACATTCAGTACTTC. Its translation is CASSPGTLKNIQYF.

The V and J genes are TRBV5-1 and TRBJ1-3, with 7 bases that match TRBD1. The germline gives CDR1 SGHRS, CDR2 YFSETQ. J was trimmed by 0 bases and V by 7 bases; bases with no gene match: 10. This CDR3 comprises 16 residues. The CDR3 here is CASSWTGRRSGNTIYF. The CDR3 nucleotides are TGCGCCAGCTCATGGACAGGTCGTCGCTCTGGAAACACCATATATTTT.

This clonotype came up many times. The DNA of the CDR3 is TGCGCCAGCAGCTTGGAGTCCCGGACCGGGGAGCTGTTTTTT. This gives the protein CASSLESRTGELFF. The rearrangement joins TRBV5-1 to TRBJ2-2; D is unresolved. CDR3 length: 14 residues. The V gene lost 0 bases and the J gene lost 5 bases, with 8 bases spanning the gap. CDR1 is SGHRS, CDR2 YFSETQ, per germline.

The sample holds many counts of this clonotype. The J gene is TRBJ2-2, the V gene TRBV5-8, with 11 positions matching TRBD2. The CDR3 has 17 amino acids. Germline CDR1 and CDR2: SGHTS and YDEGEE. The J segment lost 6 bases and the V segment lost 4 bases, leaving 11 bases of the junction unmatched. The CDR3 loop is CASSAPTGTSGAGELFF. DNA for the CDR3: TGTGCCAGCAGCGCTCCAACCGGGACTAGCGGTGCCGGGGAGCTGTTTTTT.

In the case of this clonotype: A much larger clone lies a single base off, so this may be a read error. This CDR3 reads CASYTLGTGRRETQYF. The CDR3 DNA reads TGTGCCAGCTACACACTCGGCACGGGGCGCCGAGAGACCCAGTACTTC. The V call is TRBV5-6, the J call TRBJ2-5; either TRBD1 or TRBD2 may supply D (5 bases each). There are 16 residues in the CDR3. Per germline, CDR1 SGHDT and CDR2 YYEEEE. V was cut by 7 bases and J by 4 bases, with 23 bases left in between.

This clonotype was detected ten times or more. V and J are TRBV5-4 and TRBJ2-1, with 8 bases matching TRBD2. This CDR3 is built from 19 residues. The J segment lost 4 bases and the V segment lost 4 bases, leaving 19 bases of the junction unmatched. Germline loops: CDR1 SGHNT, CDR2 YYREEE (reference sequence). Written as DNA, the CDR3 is TGTGCCAGCAGCCATCTGTACGGGACGGGGGGGCAGATTTACAATGAGCAGTTCTTC. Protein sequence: CASSHLYGTGGQIYNEQFF.

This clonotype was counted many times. The CDR3 is CASSLLAGGYNEQFF. In DNA, the CDR3 is TGCGCCAGCAGCTTACTAGCGGGGGGCTACAATGAGCAGTTCTTC. V usage is TRBV5-1 and J usage is TRBJ2-1; 12 bases map to TRBD2. The CDR3 is 15 amino acids. V was clipped by 2 bases and J by 3 bases; unmatched bases: 0. Per the germline V gene, CDR1 is SGHRS and CDR2 is YFSETQ.

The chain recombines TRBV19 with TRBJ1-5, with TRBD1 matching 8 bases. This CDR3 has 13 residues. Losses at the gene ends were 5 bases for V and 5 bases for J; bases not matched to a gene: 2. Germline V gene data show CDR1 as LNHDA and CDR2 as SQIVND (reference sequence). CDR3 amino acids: CASSGQGYQPQHF. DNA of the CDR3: TGTGCCAGTAGTGGACAGGGCTATCAGCCCCAGCATTTT.

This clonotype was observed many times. The chain's CDR3 is CASSPGGLNEKLFF. The CDR3 nucleotides are TGTGCCAGCTCACCCGGGGGATTAAATGAAAAACTGTTTTTT. The chain recombines TRBV18 with TRBJ1-4, with a tentative D call TRBD1 (5 bases). V was clipped by 3 bases and J by 5 bases, with 10 bases between them. Germline loops: CDR1 KGHSH, CDR2 LQKENI. The CDR3 length is 14 residues.

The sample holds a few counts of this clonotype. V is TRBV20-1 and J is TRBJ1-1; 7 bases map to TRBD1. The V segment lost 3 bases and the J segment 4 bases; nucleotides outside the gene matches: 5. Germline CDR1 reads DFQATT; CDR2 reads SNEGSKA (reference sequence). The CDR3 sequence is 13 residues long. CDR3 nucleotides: TGCAGTGCTAGTCAAGCAGGGGGCACTGAAGCTTTCTTT. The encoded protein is CSASQAGGTEAFF.